These T cell receptor beta chains were read from a single sample in a study of T cell responses to AZD1222 COVID-19 vaccine. Measured with immunoSEQ multiplex PCR; TCRdb has only the in-frame clones, and not every one. Here the sample spans around 85,000 clones, 70% to 90% being singletons. The sequences come from peripheral blood, collected on day 0 of AZD1222 vaccination. The receptors shown here come from an adult in good health. The CDR3 runs from the conserved cysteine through the conserved F or W. The D gene is left open where the match is weak. Clone size is given for some rows only: seen once, a few or many times, or a class if the clone is expanded.

TRBV7-9	-	-	TRBJ1-2	CASSERDTWGYGYTF	TGTGCCAGCAGCGAGCGGGACACCTGGGGGTATGGCTACACCTTC
TRBV6-4	once	TRBD2	TRBJ2-1	CASSDSIAGGHEQFF	TGTGCCAGCAGTGACTCGATAGCGGGAGGGCATGAGCAGTTCTTC
TRBV24-1	-	TRBD2	TRBJ2-5	CATSDFGQREGHQETQYF	TGTGCCACCAGTGATTTTGGCCAGCGGGAGGGCCACCAAGAGACCCAGTACTTC
TRBV15	-	TRBD1	TRBJ1-5	CATSRGTGGNQPQHF	TGTGCCACCAGCAGAGGGACAGGCGGCAATCAGCCCCAGCATTTT
TRBV24-1	once	-	TRBJ1-5	CATSDLSRGVEPQHF	TGTGCCACCAGTGATTTAAGCAGGGGCGTGGAGCCCCAGCATTTT
TRBV3-1/TRBV3-2	-	TRBD1	TRBJ2-5	CASSQVTGGWETQYF	TGTGCCAGCAGCCAAGTAACAGGGGGTTGGGAGACCCAGTACTTC
TRBV9	once	-	TRBJ1-1	CASSPQGIKFEAFF	TGTGCCAGCAGCCCACAGGGAATAAAATTTGAAGCTTTCTTT
TRBV4-2	-	-	TRBJ1-4	CASSLKPATNEKLFF	TGTGCCAGCAGCCTTAAGCCCGCAACTAATGAAAAACTGTTTTTT
TRBV7-3	few	TRBD2	TRBJ2-1	CASSLIGGRAYNEQFF	TGTGCCAGCAGCTTAATAGGCGGGAGGGCCTACAATGAGCAGTTCTTC
TRBV19	few	-	TRBJ1-5	CASSIVARGGGQPQHF	TGTGCCAGTAGTATAGTTGCCAGGGGAGGGGGTCAGCCCCAGCATTTT
TRBV19	-	-	TRBJ2-7	CASSIDAVSSEQYF	TGTGCCAGTAGTATCGACGCCGTTAGCTCCGAGCAGTACTTC
TRBV6-5	once	TRBD2	TRBJ2-7	CASRTSEARYEQYF	TGTGCCAGCAGGACTAGCGAGGCCCGCTACGAGCAGTACTTC
TRBV6-5	-	-	TRBJ2-7	CASSYSDSRVTEQYF	TGTGCCAGCAGTTACTCAGACTCCAGGGTAACCGAGCAGTACTTC
TRBV2	-	-	TRBJ2-7	CASTHNLLYEQYF	TGTGCCAGCACTCACAACCTACTCTACGAGCAGTACTTC
TRBV19	-	TRBD1	TRBJ1-5	CASTRVVTGGFQPQHF	TGTGCCAGTACCCGGGTGGTGACAGGGGGCTTTCAGCCCCAGCATTTT
TRBV27	-	TRBD1	TRBJ2-7	CASQRTPGTGVEQYF	TGTGCCAGCCAGAGAACCCCCGGGACAGGGGTTGAGCAGTACTTC
TRBV3-1/TRBV3-2	-	-	TRBJ2-5	CASSHRRETQYF	TGTGCCAGCAGCCACCGGAGAGAGACCCAGTACTTC
TRBV6-5	-	-	TRBJ2-2	CASKGPRAGELFF	TGTGCCAGCAAAGGCCCCAGGGCCGGGGAGCTGTTTTTT
TRBV7-9	-	-	TRBJ1-3	CASSLGHAGYSGNTIYF	TGTGCCAGCAGCTTAGGCCATGCTGGGTACTCTGGAAACACCATATATTTT
TRBV4-1	-	TRBD1	TRBJ1-2	CASSQGWSRGPHGYTF	TGCGCCAGCAGCCAAGGATGGTCCAGGGGGCCCCATGGCTACACCTTC
TRBV12-2	-	-	TRBJ2-6	CASRLEKGQGGDSGANVLTF	TGTGCAAGTCGCTTAGAAAAAGGCCAGGGAGGGGACTCTGGGGCCAACGTCCTGACTTTC
TRBV4-1	-	TRBD1	TRBJ1-6	CASSRSAEGAQNSPLHF	TGCGCCAGCAGCCGATCGGCCGAGGGGGCGCAGAATTCACCCCTCCACTTT
TRBV5-1	once	-	TRBJ2-7	CASRPLWDSYEQYF	TGCGCCAGCAGGCCACTATGGGACTCCTACGAGCAGTACTTC
TRBV11-2	-	TRBD2	TRBJ2-3	CASSLVLAGGSTDTQYF	TGTGCCAGCAGCTTAGTTTTAGCGGGAGGTAGCACAGATACGCAGTATTTT
TRBV5-5	-	-	TRBJ1-1	CASSLSRLNTEAFF	TGTGCCAGCAGCTTGTCCAGATTGAACACTGAAGCTTTCTTT
TRBV5-5	-	-	TRBJ1-4	CASSFLQGSNEKLFF	TGTGCCAGCAGCTTCCTACAGGGAAGTAATGAAAAACTGTTTTTT
TRBV9	-	-	TRBJ1-2	CASSVATNPVIYGYTF	TGTGCCAGCAGCGTAGCAACCAACCCCGTTATCTATGGCTACACCTTC
TRBV9	-	TRBD1	TRBJ2-7	CASSGGQGTNYEQYF	TGTGCCAGCAGCGGGGGACAGGGAACGAACTACGAGCAGTACTTC
TRBV7-9	-	-	TRBJ2-6	CASSFYNSGANVLTF	TGTGCCAGCAGCTTTTATAACTCTGGGGCCAACGTCCTGACTTTC
TRBV24-1	-	-	TRBJ1-4	CATSGPPGAPNEKLFF	TGTGCCACCAGTGGGCCCCCGGGGGCGCCTAATGAAAAACTGTTTTTT
TRBV25-1	-	-	TRBJ2-7	CASSSSSLHEQYF	TGTGCCAGCAGTAGCTCTAGTCTCCACGAGCAGTACTTC
TRBV12-3/TRBV12-4	once	-	TRBJ1-5	CASSLGQPQHF	TGTGCCAGCAGTTTGGGTCAGCCCCAGCATTTT
TRBV20-1	once	-	TRBJ2-3	CSASSTGGTDTQYF	TGCAGTGCTAGTTCTACCGGCGGGACAGATACGCAGTATTTT
TRBV5-1	-	-	TRBJ2-7	CASSLVGQGGPREQYF	TGCGCCAGCAGCTTGGTCGGACAGGGAGGGCCGCGGGAGCAGTACTTC
TRBV5-4	-	TRBD2	TRBJ2-1	CASSPLLSGRAGGYEQFF	TGTGCCAGCAGTCCCCTTCTTAGCGGGAGGGCCGGGGGGTATGAGCAGTTCTTC
TRBV4-1	-	-	TRBJ1-5	CASSQNQQGQPQHF	TGCGCCAGCAGCCAAAACCAACAGGGTCAGCCCCAGCATTTT
TRBV30	-	TRBD2	TRBJ2-2	CAWMLAGTTGELFF	TGTGCCTGGATGCTAGCGGGAACCACCGGGGAGCTGTTTTTT
TRBV7-9	-	-	TRBJ2-3	CASSLSGQVVADTQYF	TGTGCCAGCAGCTTATCGGGGCAAGTGGTGGCGGATACGCAGTATTTT
TRBV12-3/TRBV12-4	-	-	TRBJ1-2	CASSSDRFYGYTF	TGTGCCAGCAGTTCGGACAGATTCTATGGCTACACCTTC
TRBV19	-	-	TRBJ2-3	CASSTLTGGEDTQYF	TGTGCCAGTAGTACCCTGACAGGAGGGGAAGATACGCAGTATTTT
TRBV27	once	TRBD1	TRBJ2-2	CASSLRTGRNTGELFF	TGTGCCAGCAGTTTGCGGACAGGGAGGAACACCGGGGAGCTGTTTTTT
TRBV14	-	-	TRBJ1-1	CASSQAGGLLGTEAFF	TGTGCCAGCAGCCAAGCCGGGGGGCTACTGGGCACTGAAGCTTTCTTT
TRBV30	-	TRBD1	TRBJ2-7	CAWTPKGAVYEQYF	TGTGCCTGGACACCGAAGGGGGCGGTCTACGAGCAGTACTTC
TRBV29-1	-	TRBD1	TRBJ2-5	CSVATGYETQYF	TGCAGCGTTGCGACAGGGTACGAGACCCAGTACTTC
TRBV7-2	-	TRBD1	TRBJ1-5	CASSEDRGLQPQHF	TGTGCCAGCAGCGAAGACAGGGGGCTGCAGCCCCAGCATTTT
TRBV21-1	-	-	TRBJ1-5	CASSTGGGESNQPQHF	TGTGCCAGCAGCACAGGGGGCGGGGAAAGCAATCAGCCCCAGCATTTT
TRBV27	-	-	TRBJ1-5	CASSLSRVSVNQPQHF	TGTGCCAGCAGTTTATCGCGGGTATCGGTAAATCAGCCCCAGCATTTT
TRBV5-6	few	-	TRBJ2-7	CASSLAASFEQYF	TGTGCCAGCAGCTTGGCCGCTAGTTTCGAGCAGTACTTC